The rows below give T cell receptor beta chains drawn from one sample of a study of blood T cell repertoires in COVID-19. Produced via immunoSEQ multiplex PCR; TCRdb's table is partial and in-frame only. The table has about 20,000 clones, around 87% seen once; the top ten hold 9.5% to 12%. Material for sequencing was peripheral blood. These TCRs come from a human donor in a cohort sampled during active COVID-19. Each CDR3 is given with its conserved first and last residue. A D gene is named only where the DNA matches it firmly. A row's size may be missing; if present it is once, few, many or a size class.

DNA,CDR3,V,size,J,D
TGTGCCAGCACCATGAGACGTACAGGTTGGGAGCAGTACTTC,CASTMRRTGWEQYF,TRBV7-8,NA,TRBJ2-7,NA
TGTGCCAGCAGTTTCGGCTATGGCTACACCTTC,CASSFGYGYTF,TRBV12-3/TRBV12-4,NA,TRBJ1-2,NA
TGTGCCAGCAGTGAAGGTCCGACAGGGGGCTCCTACGAGCAGTACTTC,CASSEGPTGGSYEQYF,TRBV6-1,NA,TRBJ2-7,TRBD1
TGTGCCTGGAGGCCGGGAAGGAACACTGAAGCTTTCTTT,CAWRPGRNTEAFF,TRBV30,NA,TRBJ1-1,NA
TGCAGCGTTGAAGCGATGGGGACAGGGCTCACTGAAGCTTTCTTT,CSVEAMGTGLTEAFF,TRBV29-1,NA,TRBJ1-1,TRBD1
TGCGCCAGCAGCTTGGACAGGGGGAACACTGAAGCTTTCTTT,CASSLDRGNTEAFF,TRBV5-1,NA,TRBJ1-1,TRBD1
TGTGCCAGCAGCTCTCCCGGGACAGGGGGCGCGGGCGGTGGCTACACCTTC,CASSSPGTGGAGGGYTF,TRBV5-4,NA,TRBJ1-2,TRBD1
TGTGCCAGCAGGTGGTCACCTCACAGGGGGGGAACCGAAGCTTTCTTT,CASRWSPHRGGTEAFF,TRBV9,NA,TRBJ1-1,TRBD1
TGTGCCAGCAGCCAAGATCGGGGGGACGGGAATGAAAAACTGTTTTTT,CASSQDRGDGNEKLFF,TRBV4-2,NA,TRBJ1-4,NA
TGCGCCAGCAGCCCCGGACTAGCGGGAGCCGAGGCCTACAATGAGCAGTTCTTC,CASSPGLAGAEAYNEQFF,TRBV5-1,NA,TRBJ2-1,TRBD2
TGCGCCAGCAGCTTTAGCGGGAGTAGGTACGAGCAGTACTTC,CASSFSGSRYEQYF,TRBV5-1,once,TRBJ2-7,TRBD2
TGTGCCAGAAAGGGGGCATTTGGGGCCAACGTCCTGACTTTC,CARKGAFGANVLTF,TRBV2,NA,TRBJ2-6,TRBD1
TGTGCCAGCAGCGCCTCGACAGGGGCGAGAGGAACGCAGTATTTT,CASSASTGARGTQYF,TRBV9,NA,TRBJ2-3,TRBD1
TGTGCCAGCAGCTTAACAAGGGGTTCCCCAGATACGCAGTATTTT,CASSLTRGSPDTQYF,TRBV7-6,NA,TRBJ2-3,NA
TGCGCCAGCAGCTACGGGGGGCCGGATCAGCCCCAGCATTTT,CASSYGGPDQPQHF,TRBV5-1,NA,TRBJ1-5,NA
TGTGCCAGCAGTCCGCTACCCTGGGGGACTGGGGCCAGGCAGACCCAGTACTTC,CASSPLPWGTGARQTQYF,TRBV28,NA,TRBJ2-5,NA
TGTGCCAGCAGCGTAGAAGGACTCGGGATGGATACGCAGTATTTT,CASSVEGLGMDTQYF,TRBV9,NA,TRBJ2-3,NA
TGTGCCACCGGAGACAGCGGGGACGCGAACACCGGGGAGCTGTTTTTT,CATGDSGDANTGELFF,TRBV21-1,NA,TRBJ2-2,NA
TGTGCCAGCAGTGAACTCGTAGGTCTACGGGGTGAAAAACTGTTTTTT,CASSELVGLRGEKLFF,TRBV6-1,NA,TRBJ1-4,NA
TGCGCCAGCACCCTACCGGGAGGGAGTAGCACAGATACGCAGTATTTT,CASTLPGGSSTDTQYF,TRBV4-1,NA,TRBJ2-3,TRBD2
TGTGCCAGTAGTATGCCGGAGGGCTCCGAGCAGTACTTC,CASSMPEGSEQYF,TRBV19,NA,TRBJ2-7,NA
TGTGCCAGCAGCTTGGATTATAGCAATCAGCCCCAGCATTTT,CASSLDYSNQPQHF,TRBV5-8,NA,TRBJ1-5,NA
TGTGCCAGCAGACCCGAGGTAGCGGGAGTTGGGACCCAGTACTTC,CASRPEVAGVGTQYF,TRBV27,NA,TRBJ2-5,TRBD2
TGCAGTGCTAGTGGCCAGCGGGGGTACAATGAGCAGTTCTTC,CSASGQRGYNEQFF,TRBV20-1,once,TRBJ2-1,TRBD2
TGTGCCAGCACCGAGGGACAGGGGGCCTACGAGCAGTACTTC,CASTEGQGAYEQYF,TRBV2,few,TRBJ2-7,TRBD1
TGCGCCAGCAGCCAAGGACAGGGCTTTGCCTACGAGCAGTACTTC,CASSQGQGFAYEQYF,TRBV4-1,NA,TRBJ2-7,TRBD1
TGCAGCGTTGGCGTCAACGCGGGGGACAATGAGCAGTTCTTC,CSVGVNAGDNEQFF,TRBV29-1,NA,TRBJ2-1,TRBD2
TGTGCCAGCAGTGATGGGGGCTTTAGGTATGGCTACACCTTC,CASSDGGFRYGYTF,TRBV25-1,NA,TRBJ1-2,NA
TGTGCCAGTAGTACTTTAGGGACAGCGAACACCGGGGAGCTGTTTTTT,CASSTLGTANTGELFF,TRBV19,NA,TRBJ2-2,TRBD1
TGTGCCAGCAGCCCTAGACGGACTAGCGGGAGTGAGTACTTC,CASSPRRTSGSEYF,TRBV28,NA,TRBJ2-7,TRBD2
TGTGCCAGCAGTCCCAGAGACATGGGGCTTAACACTGAAGCTTTCTTT,CASSPRDMGLNTEAFF,TRBV7-9,NA,TRBJ1-1,NA
TGTGCCAGCAGTGAAAGGGGATCAACCGGGGAGCTGTTTTTT,CASSERGSTGELFF,TRBV6-4,medium-sized,TRBJ2-2,NA
TGTGCCAGTAGCCTCGGGAGGGCCACGACAGATACGCAGTATTTT,CASSLGRATTDTQYF,TRBV19,NA,TRBJ2-3,TRBD2
TGTGCCAGCAGTTACTTGAGGAGGGAGGAGTATTTT,CASSYLRREEYF,TRBV6-6,NA,TRBJ2-3,NA
TGTGCCATCGGGGGACTAGCGGGAGCCAATGAGCAGTTCTTC,CAIGGLAGANEQFF,TRBV10-3,NA,TRBJ2-1,TRBD2
TGTGCCAGAAGCTTGGCTAAACGGACAGGGGGCTTTAATCAGCCCCAGCATTTT,CARSLAKRTGGFNQPQHF,TRBV5-3,NA,TRBJ1-5,TRBD1
TGCAGTGCTAGCACGGGAGATACGCAGTATTTT,CSASTGDTQYF,TRBV20-1,NA,TRBJ2-3,NA
TGTGCCAGCAGCTTACAAGCGGGGGTAAATGAGCAGTTCTTC,CASSLQAGVNEQFF,TRBV7-3,NA,TRBJ2-1,TRBD2
TGTGCCAGCAGTTCGACTAGCGGGAGTGGGAATGAGCAGTTCTTC,CASSSTSGSGNEQFF,TRBV6-4,NA,TRBJ2-1,TRBD2
TGTGCCAGCAGCTCGGACAGGGACAATGGCTACACCTTC,CASSSDRDNGYTF,TRBV21-1,NA,TRBJ1-2,NA
TGTGCCAGCAGCTTAGCTTTACCTATTTACGGGAAGGGATCGCAGTATTTT,CASSLALPIYGKGSQYF,TRBV7-8,NA,TRBJ2-3,NA
TGTGCCAGTGTGACGGGATCCGTCAACCCCCAGCATTTT,CASVTGSVNPQHF,TRBV28,NA,TRBJ1-5,NA